The 13 T cell receptor beta chains reported below all come from one sample, sequenced in a study of cytomegalovirus exposure and HLA in healthy donors. PCR primers comprised 60 Vbeta and 13 Jbeta primers. Method: immunoSEQ multiplex PCR; TCRdb's copy keeps in-frame clones and lacks some. The sample contains some 86,000 clones, approximately 65% of which appear only once. Input material: PBMCs. The receptors stem from a man younger than 45 in good health and CMV-seronegative.

Here the CDR3 DNA reads TGTGCCAGCAGGTTAGCGGGAGGATACGAGCAGTACTTC. Amino acids: CASRLAGGYEQYF. The chain combines TRBV27 with TRBJ2-7; TRBD2 matches 10 bases. The CDR3 runs 13 residues. Germline loops: CDR1 MNHEY, CDR2 SMNVEV (reference sequence). The ends lost 6 bases at V and 4 bases at J; junction bases unmatched: 3.

The chain carries TRBV27 and TRBJ1-2, with 10 bases lining up with TRBD1. CDR3 size: 15 residues. The V gene's germline CDR1 is MNHEY and CDR2 SMNVEV (reference sequence). Losses at the gene ends were 2 bases for V and 12 bases for J; bases not matched to a gene: 12. This CDR3 is CASSLIGTGAYAHTF. CDR3 nucleotides: TGTGCCAGCAGTTTAATAGGGACAGGGGCGTATGCTCACACCTTC.

V and J are TRBV25-1 and TRBJ1-2, with 10 bases matching TRBD1. CDR1 is MGHDK and CDR2 is SYGVNS in the germline V gene. This CDR3 spans 14 amino acids. Losses at the gene ends were 7 bases for V and 4 bases for J; bases not matched to a gene: 6. CDR3 coding DNA: TGTGCCAGCACTAAGGGGACAGGGGTCTATGGCTACACCTTC. Residues: CASTKGTGVYGYTF.

This clone appeared once. The chain has TRBV6-1 and TRBJ1-1, with a possible D match to TRBD1 (6 bases). Trimming took off 7 bases at V and 1 base at J, with 7 bases between the two ends. Per the germline V gene, CDR1 is MNHNS and CDR2 is SASEGT. The CDR3 loop spans 12 amino acids. CDR3 sequence (DNA): TGTGCCAGCACACAGGGGAACACTGAAGCTTTCTTT. Translating it yields CASTQGNTEAFF.

The genes are TRBV4-3 and TRBJ2-1; D gene ambiguous. CDR1 and CDR2 from the germline V gene are LGHNA and YSLEER. This CDR3 region has 16 residues. Trimming shortened V by 0 bases and J by 4 bases, and 13 bases separated the two germline ends. The CDR3 nucleotides read TGCGCCAGCAGCCAAGAAAGTTCCACATCTTACAATGAGCAGTTCTTC. Residues: CASSQESSTSYNEQFF.

The chain recombines TRBV27 with TRBJ2-5, with 11 bases fitting TRBD2. CDR3 size: 14 residues. The germline CDR1 and CDR2 sequences are MNHEY and SMNVEV (reference sequence). V was clipped by 7 bases and J by 2 bases; unmatched bases: 3. The CDR3 loop is CASKRLAGQETQYF. In DNA form, the CDR3 reads TGTGCCAGCAAAAGACTAGCGGGGCAAGAGACCCAGTACTTC.

This chain uses TRBV7-6 with TRBJ1-4; D gene unclear. Trimming left V 4 bases short and J 3 bases short, with 15 bases between. The CDR3 totals 16 residues. CDR1 is SGHVS, CDR2 FNYEAQ, per germline. As DNA, the CDR3 is TGTGCCAGCAGCTCGGTTGGAGGGCCGTCTAATGAAAAACTGTTTTTT. The encoded protein is CASSSVGGPSNEKLFF.

V gene TRBV25-1 combines with J gene TRBJ2-2; 9 bases fit TRBD1. In germline, CDR1 is MGHDK, CDR2 SYGVNS. The CDR3 length is 17 residues. The V segment lost 2 bases and the J segment 8 bases; nucleotides outside the gene matches: 12. CDR3 protein: CASSEIRDRAQEGELFF. CDR3 DNA sequence: TGTGCCAGCAGTGAAATCCGGGACAGGGCGCAAGAGGGGGAGCTGTTTTTT.

Regarding this clone: The identical CDR3 is also encoded by other nucleotide sequences in the sample. The chain recombines TRBV7-3 with TRBJ1-1; unclear D gene. Germline CDR1 is SGHTA and CDR2 is FQGTGA. Between the trimmed V and J ends, which lost 5 bases and 5 bases, there was a span of 9 bases. The CDR3 consists of 12 residues. The CDR3 reads CASSPGGTEAFF. In DNA, the CDR3 is TGTGCCAGCAGCCCAGGCGGGACTGAAGCTTTCTTT.

The chain carries TRBV4-1 and TRBJ2-3, with TRBD2 matching over 8 bases. With V trimmed by 2 bases and J by 3 bases, 4 bases remained unmatched. This CDR3 comprises 15 residues. Germline-derived CDR1 and CDR2 are MGHRA and YSYEKL. The CDR3 region is CASSQLGLATDTQYF. CDR3 nucleotide sequence: TGCGCCAGCAGCCAACTTGGACTAGCAACAGATACGCAGTATTTT.

The rearrangement links TRBV25-1 to TRBJ2-7; 9 positions match TRBD1. Germline V gene sequence: CDR1 MGHDK, CDR2 SYGVNS. The CDR3 covers 15 residues. V lost 2 bases to trimming and J lost 2 bases; unmatched junction nucleotides: 4. DNA of the CDR3: TGTGCCAGCAGTGAACCCGGGACAGGGACCTACGAGCAGTACTTC. Protein: CASSEPGTGTYEQYF.

The chain carries TRBV30 and TRBJ1-2, with a tentative D call TRBD1 (6 bases). There are 14 residues in the CDR3. The V end was cut by 3 bases, the J end by 2 bases, with 13 bases between. Germline CDR1 and CDR2: GTSNPN and SVGIG (reference sequence). The CDR3 is CAWRWGRGNYGYTF. The CDR3 region has the DNA TGTGCCTGGAGATGGGGTAGGGGGAACTATGGCTACACCTTC.

The J gene is TRBJ2-7, the V gene TRBV19; TRBD1 aligns across 11 bases. The V segment lost 2 bases and the J segment 2 bases; nucleotides outside the gene matches: 5. The CDR3 totals 16 residues. Germline CDR1 reads LNHDA; CDR2 reads SQIVND (reference sequence). The CDR3 sequence: CASSITRTGGTYEQYF. CDR3 DNA: TGTGCCAGTAGTATAACCAGGACAGGGGGCACCTACGAGCAGTACTTC.